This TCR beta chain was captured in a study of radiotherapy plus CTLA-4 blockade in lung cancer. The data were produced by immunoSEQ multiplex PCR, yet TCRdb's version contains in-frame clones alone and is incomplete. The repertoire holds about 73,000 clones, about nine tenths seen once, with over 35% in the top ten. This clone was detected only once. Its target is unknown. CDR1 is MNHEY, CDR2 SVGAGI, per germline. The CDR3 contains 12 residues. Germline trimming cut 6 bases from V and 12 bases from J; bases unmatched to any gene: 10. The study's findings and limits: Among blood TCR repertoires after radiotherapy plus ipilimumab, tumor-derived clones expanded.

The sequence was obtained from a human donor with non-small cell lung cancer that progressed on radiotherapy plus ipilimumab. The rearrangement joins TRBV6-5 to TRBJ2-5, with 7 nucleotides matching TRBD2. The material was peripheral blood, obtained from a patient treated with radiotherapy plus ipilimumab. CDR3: CASSHKQGGEYF. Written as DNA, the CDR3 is TGTGCCAGCAGCCACAAGCAGGGAGGGGAGTACTTC.